This T cell receptor (beta chain) stems from a study of shared clonotypes between healthy human individuals. Whole-study results and caveats: Clonotypes shared by all four sorted-subset donors had higher generation probabilities than non-shared clonotypes. Large sequencing depth failed to make sorted-subset sequencing complete, rarefaction showed.

To note about this clone: Its antigen is still unknown. The sample holds other DNA sequences that translate to the same CDR3.

For sorted subsets, roughly 210 ng DNA per replicate equaled 30,000 or so T cell genomes. Per the original data handling: Without quality scores, immunoSEQ junctional reads could not be filtered like full-length reads. Produced via immunoSEQ multiplex PCR; TCRdb's table is partial and in-frame only. V and J calls and clone size are as listed in that table; D and trimming were resolved from the DNA. The profile shows around 2.1 million clones, roughly 95% of them singletons. Trimming took off 3 bases at V and 0 bases at J, with 9 bases between the two ends. The V gene's germline CDR1 is SGHTA and CDR2 FQGNSA. The CDR3 has 15 residues.

The receptor was derived from a man younger than 35 in good health. The specimen was naive CD4+ T cells sorted from blood. As to subset: CD45RA+ positively selected. The rearrangement links TRBV7-2 to TRBJ2-1; no firm D call. The DNA for the CDR3 is TGTGCCAGCAGCTTTGGTCCCAGCTCCTACAATGAGCAGTTCTTC. Amino acid sequence: CASSFGPSSYNEQFF. Complete variable domain (other parts from reference TRBV7-2 and TRBJ2-1): GAGVSQSPSNKVTEKGKDVELRCDPISGHTALYWYRQSLGQGLEFLIYFQGNSAPDKSGLPSDRFSAERTGGSVSTLTIQRTQQEDSAVYLCASSFGPSSYNEQFFGPGTRLTVL.